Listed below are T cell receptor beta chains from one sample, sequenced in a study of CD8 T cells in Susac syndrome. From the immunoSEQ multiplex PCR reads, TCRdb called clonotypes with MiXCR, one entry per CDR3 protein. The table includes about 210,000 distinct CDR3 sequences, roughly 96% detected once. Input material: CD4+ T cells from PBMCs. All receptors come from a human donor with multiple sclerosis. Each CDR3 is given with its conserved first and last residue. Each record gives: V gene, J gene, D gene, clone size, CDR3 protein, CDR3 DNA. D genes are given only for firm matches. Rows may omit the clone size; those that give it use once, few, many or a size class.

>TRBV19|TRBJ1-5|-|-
CASSTRRFNQPQHF
TGTGCCAGTAGTACCCGACGGTTCAATCAGCCCCAGCATTTT
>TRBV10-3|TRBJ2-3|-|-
CAISEPDTQYF
TGTGCCATCAGTGAGCCAGATACGCAGTATTTT
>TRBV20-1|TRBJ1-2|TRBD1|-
CSARDQGAPGYTF
TGCAGTGCTAGAGACCAGGGGGCTCCTGGCTACACCTTC
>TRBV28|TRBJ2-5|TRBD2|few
CASSLAGAGQETQYF
TGTGCCAGCAGTTTGGCGGGAGCGGGGCAAGAGACCCAGTACTTC
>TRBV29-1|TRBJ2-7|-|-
CSVGEVQSEQYF
TGCAGCGTTGGGGAGGTTCAGTCCGAGCAGTACTTC
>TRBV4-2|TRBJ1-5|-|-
CASSQDPQGPGAQHF
TGTGCCAGCAGCCAAGACCCTCAGGGTCCCGGGGCCCAGCATTTT
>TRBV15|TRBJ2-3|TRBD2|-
CATSRRRSGSSDTQYF
TGTGCCACCAGCAGGCGCCGCAGCGGGAGCTCAGATACGCAGTATTTT
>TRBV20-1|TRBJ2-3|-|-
CSARVTSADTQYF
TGCAGTGCTAGAGTAACTAGTGCAGATACGCAGTATTTT
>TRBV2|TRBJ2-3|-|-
CASKQLGDTQYF
TGTGCCAGTAAACAACTAGGCGATACGCAGTATTTT
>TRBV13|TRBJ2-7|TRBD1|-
CASSSFGRDRSTYEQYF
TGTGCCAGCAGCTCCTTCGGCCGGGACAGGAGCACCTACGAGCAGTACTTC
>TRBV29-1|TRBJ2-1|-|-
CSVGYSGTEQFF
TGCAGCGTTGGGTATAGCGGTACCGAGCAGTTCTTC
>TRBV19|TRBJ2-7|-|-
CASSIEPGSYEQYF
TGTGCCAGTAGTATAGAGCCGGGCAGCTACGAGCAGTACTTC
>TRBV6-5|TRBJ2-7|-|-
CATRGIYGYEQYF
TGTGCCACCAGAGGGATCTACGGCTACGAGCAGTACTTC
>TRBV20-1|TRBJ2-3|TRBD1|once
CSARTGSAAVTDTQYF
TGCAGTGCCCGGACAGGATCTGCGGCGGTCACAGATACGCAGTATTTT
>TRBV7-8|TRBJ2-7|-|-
CASSLGIYDFEQYF
TGTGCCAGCAGCTTAGGGATATACGATTTCGAGCAGTACTTC
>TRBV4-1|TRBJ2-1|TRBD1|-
CASSLSGTGYFGDEQFF
TGCGCCAGCAGCCTGAGTGGGACAGGGTATTTTGGGGATGAGCAGTTCTTC
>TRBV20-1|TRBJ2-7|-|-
CSASEDLYEQYF
TGCAGTGCTAGTGAGGACCTCTACGAGCAGTACTTC
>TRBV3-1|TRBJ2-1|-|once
CASSRGGRTSYNEQFF
TGTGCCAGCAGCCGAGGCGGAAGGACTTCCTACAATGAGCAGTTCTTC
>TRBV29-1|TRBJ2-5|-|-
CSVDRQQETQYF
TGCAGCGTTGATCGACAGCAAGAGACCCAGTACTTC
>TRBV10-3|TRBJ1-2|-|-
CAISDDRGTAGYTF
TGTGCCATCAGTGATGATAGGGGTACGGCCGGCTACACCTTC
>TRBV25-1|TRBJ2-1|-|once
CASSEVRTAYNEQFF
TGTGCCAGCAGTGAAGTGAGGACTGCCTACAATGAGCAGTTCTTC
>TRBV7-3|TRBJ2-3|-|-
CASSSRGRRTDTQYF
TGTGCCAGCAGCTCACGGGGGAGACGTACAGATACGCAGTATTTT
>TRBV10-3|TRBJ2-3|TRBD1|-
CATQGATGTSSTDTQYF
TGTGCCACCCAGGGGGCGACCGGAACCTCTAGCACAGATACGCAGTATTTT
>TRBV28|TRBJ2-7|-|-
CASSLPGARSYEQYF
TGTGCCAGCAGTTTGCCCGGGGCCCGCTCCTACGAGCAGTACTTC
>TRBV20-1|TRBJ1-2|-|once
CSARLPRVWGYTF
TGCAGTGCTAGACTGCCCCGGGTCTGGGGCTACACCTTC
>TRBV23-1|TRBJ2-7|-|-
CASKEGSNSYEQYF
TGCGCCAGCAAGGAAGGGTCCAACTCCTACGAGCAGTACTTC
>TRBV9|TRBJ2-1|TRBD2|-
CASSVDGTSGGEQFF
TGTGCCAGCAGCGTAGACGGGACTAGCGGGGGGGAGCAGTTCTTC
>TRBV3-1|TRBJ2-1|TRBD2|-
CASSQARLAGSYNEQFF
TGTGCCAGCAGCCAAGCGCGTCTAGCGGGTTCCTACAATGAGCAGTTCTTC
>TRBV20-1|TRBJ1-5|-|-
CSARGIRGEPQHF
TGCAGTGCTAGAGGCATCCGAGGGGAGCCCCAGCATTTT
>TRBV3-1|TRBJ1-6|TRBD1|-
CASSLRDRHNSPLHF
TGTGCCAGCAGCCTACGGGACAGGCATAATTCACCCCTCCACTTT
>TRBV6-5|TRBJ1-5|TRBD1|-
CASRQGGSNQPQHF
TGTGCCAGCAGGCAGGGGGGTAGCAATCAGCCCCAGCATTTT